This T cell receptor beta chain was recorded in a study of Graves' ophthalmopathy and Graves' hyperthyroidism. This clonotype was seen at least ten times. For repertoire sequencing, the TCR beta CDR3 regions were amplified from RNA transcripts. HTBI primers primed a first-round RT-PCR, and a second-round multiplex PCR followed. MiXCR was run by TCRdb on the multiplex PCR reads, yielding one entry per CDR3 protein. Of just over 600,000 distinct CDR3 sequences listed, about 24% were seen once; the top ten hold roughly 6.9%. After removal of 3 bases from V and 4 bases from J, the junction contained 4 bases not matched to a gene. This CDR3 has 14 amino acids. The germline V gene has CDR1 LNHDA and CDR2 SQIVND (reference sequence).

The sequenced sample consisted of peripheral blood. The rearrangement uses TRBV19 and TRBJ2-7, with 9 positions matching TRBD2. The receptor was isolated from a woman aged 18-35 years with stable Graves' hyperthyroidism. Some clones in this sample may be carry-over from other donors' samples. The CDR3 protein is CASSIRSGRYEQYF. The CDR3 DNA is TGTGCCAGTAGTATCCGTAGCGGGAGATACGAGCAGTACTTC.